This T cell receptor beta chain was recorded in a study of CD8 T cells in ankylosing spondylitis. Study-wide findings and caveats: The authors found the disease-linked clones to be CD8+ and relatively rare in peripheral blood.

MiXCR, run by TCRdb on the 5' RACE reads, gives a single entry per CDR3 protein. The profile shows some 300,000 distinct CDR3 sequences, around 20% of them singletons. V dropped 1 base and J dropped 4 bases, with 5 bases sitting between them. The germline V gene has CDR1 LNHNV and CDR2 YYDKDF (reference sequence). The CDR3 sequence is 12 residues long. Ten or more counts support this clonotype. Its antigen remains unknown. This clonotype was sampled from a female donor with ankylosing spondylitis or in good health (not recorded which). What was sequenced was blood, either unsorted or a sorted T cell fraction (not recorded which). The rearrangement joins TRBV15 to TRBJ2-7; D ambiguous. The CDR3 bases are TGTGCCACCAGCAGAGGCGGATACGAGCAGTACTTC. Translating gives CATSRGGYEQYF. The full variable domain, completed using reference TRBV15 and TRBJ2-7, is DAMVIQNPRYQVTQFGKPVTLSCSQTLNHNVMYWYQQKSSQAPKLLFHYYDKDFNNEADTPDNFQSRRPNTSFCFLDIRSPGLGDTAMYLCATSRGGYEQYFGPGTRLTVT.